The 15 T cell receptor beta chains reported below all come from one sample, sequenced in a study of response to subunit inactivated influenza vaccine. TCRdb used MiXCR to reprocess the RT-PCR reads, holding one entry per CDR3 protein. The repertoire includes about 480,000 distinct CDR3 sequences, around 25% of them detected once, and 1.5% to 2% sits in the top ten. The source material was CD4+ T cells sorted from PBMCs, sampled more than 4 days after vaccination. The receptors here all came from a man aged 50 or older who received an inactivated influenza vaccine.

This chain links TRBV7-2 with TRBJ2-5; 7 positions agree with TRBD1. The CDR3 has 14 amino acids. V was pared by 5 bases and J by 9 bases, with 12 bases of the junction left unmatched. The germline V gene has CDR1 SGHTA and CDR2 FQGNSA. DNA of the CDR3: TGTGCCAGCAGCGAGAGACAGGGATTTTCCGCCCAGTACTTC. It encodes CASSERQGFSAQYF.

For the CDR3, the DNA is TGTGCCAGCAGCCAAGCTAACTTGCCGAAGTACTTC. Protein product: CASSQANLPKYF. The chain carries TRBV3-1 and TRBJ2-7; D unresolved. The V end lost 1 base, the J end lost 11 bases, and 12 bases lay between the germline ends. The CDR3 runs 12 residues. The germline V gene encodes CDR1 LGHDT and CDR2 YNNKEL (reference sequence).

The chain joins TRBV12-3 or TRBV12-4 to TRBJ2-1; TRBD2 matches at 8 bases. This CDR3 has 13 residues. Germline trimming cut 6 bases from V and 7 bases from J; bases unmatched to any gene: 5. The CDR3 loop reads CASRLSGSNEQFF. For the CDR3, the DNA is TGTGCCAGCAGACTCAGCGGGAGTAATGAGCAGTTCTTC.

The CDR3: CASSYPEQGYEQYF. The CDR3 DNA is TGTGCCAGCAGTTACCCGGAACAGGGATACGAGCAGTACTTC. This chain connects TRBV6-5 to TRBJ2-7; maybe TRBD1 (6 bases). CDR1 is MNHEY and CDR2 is SVGAGI in the germline V gene. Trimming removed 2 bases from V and 4 bases from J, with 12 bases in between. The CDR3 has 14 residues.

The CDR3 bases are TGTGCCACCAGCAGAGAGTTCGGAACGAACTATGGCTACACCTTC. This encodes CATSREFGTNYGYTF. V gene TRBV15 combines with J gene TRBJ1-2, with unresolved D. V was cut by 0 bases and J by 2 bases, with 10 bases left in between. This CDR3 spans 15 amino acids. From germline, CDR1 is LNHNV and CDR2 YYDKDF (reference sequence).

This rearrangement joins TRBV7-2 to TRBJ2-7, with TRBD2 matching over 11 bases. The CDR3 consists of 16 residues. The V segment lost 4 bases and the J segment 2 bases; nucleotides outside the gene matches: 7. Germline-derived CDR1 and CDR2 are SGHTA and FQGNSA. CDR3 DNA: TGTGCCAGCAGCTCAATACTAGCGGGAGCCCCCTACGAGCAGTACTTC. Protein sequence: CASSSILAGAPYEQYF. The full variable domain, in which reference TRBV7-2 and TRBJ2-7 provide the parts outside the CDR3, is GAGVSQSPSNKVTEKGKDVELRCDPISGHTALYWYRQSLGQGLEFLIYFQGNSAPDKSGLPSDRFSAERTGGSVSTLTIQRTQQEDSAVYLCASSSILAGAPYEQYFGPGTRLTVT.

In its sample, this clonotype was seen a few times. This chain joins TRBV16 and TRBJ1-1; D is unresolved. CDR3 length equals 15 residues. Per the germline V gene, CDR1 is KGHSY and CDR2 is FQNENV. V shed 1 base and J shed 1 base, with 10 bases lying between them. CDR3 region: CASSQWGAGNTEAFF. CDR3 sequence (DNA): TGTGCCAGCAGCCAATGGGGTGCGGGGAACACTGAAGCTTTCTTT.

In this sample, this clonotype turned up many times. The gene calls are TRBV29-1 and TRBJ2-3, with D possibly matching TRBD2 (6 bases). The CDR3 loop spans 14 amino acids. CDR1 and CDR2 (germline): SQVTM, ANQGSEA. The V gene lost 8 bases and the J gene lost 1 base, with 16 bases spanning the gap. CDR3 sequence reads: CSTTRYYGTDTQYF. CDR3 bases: TGCAGCACGACTAGGTACTATGGCACAGATACGCAGTATTTT.

This clonotype was picked up a small number of times. V gene TRBV7-9 combines with J gene TRBJ1-1, with D perhaps matching TRBD1 (6 bases). Deletions cut 9 bases from V and 0 bases from J, with 17 bases between. Germline V gene data show CDR1 as SEHNR and CDR2 as FQNEAQ (reference sequence). CDR3 length: 15 amino acids. The CDR3 bases are TGTGCCAGTCCTCCCGCCTGGGGGCTGAACACTGAAGCTTTCTTT. Its translation is CASPPAWGLNTEAFF.

This clonotype has a handful of counts. The chain uses TRBV20-1 and TRBJ1-1; 8 bases are a match to TRBD1. The CDR3 runs 13 residues. The V and J ends lost 3 bases and 6 bases, in that order; junction bases with no gene match: 6. CDR1 is DFQATT, CDR2 SNEGSKA, per germline (reference sequence). CDR3 loop: CSARAGGASEAFF. Written as DNA, the CDR3 is TGCAGTGCTAGGGCAGGGGGCGCCTCTGAAGCTTTCTTT.

The CDR3 loop is CASSGTGLAGQETQYF. In nucleotides, the CDR3 is TGTGCCAGCAGCGGCACGGGACTAGCTGGGCAAGAGACCCAGTACTTC. The V call is TRBV9, the J call TRBJ2-5; 9 bases align to TRBD2. Unmatched junction bases numbered 8, after V lost 3 bases and J lost 2 bases. Germline V CDR1 and CDR2: SGDLS, YYNGEE. The CDR3 covers 16 residues.

This chain connects TRBV20-1 to TRBJ1-5; 7 bases are shared with TRBD1. Losses at the gene ends were 5 bases for V and 2 bases for J; bases not matched to a gene: 6. The germline V gene encodes CDR1 DFQATT and CDR2 SNEGSKA (reference sequence). The CDR3 is made up of 14 amino acids. The CDR3 bases are TGCAGTGCTCCTGCCACAGGGGGCAATCAGCCCCAGCATTTT. Its translation: CSAPATGGNQPQHF.

This clonotype was counted only a few times. The chain combines TRBV29-1 with TRBJ2-3; D is unclear. Trimming took 4 bases from V and 1 from J, leaving 6 bases between them. This CDR3 contains 12 residues. Germline lookup yields CDR1 SQVTM and CDR2 ANQGSEA. CDR3 in amino acids: CSVVQGTDTQYF. In nucleotides, the CDR3 is TGCAGCGTTGTTCAGGGCACAGATACGCAGTATTTT.

The rearrangement uses TRBV5-1 and TRBJ1-6; 7 bases fit TRBD1. V trimming: 2 bases; J trimming: 3 bases; junction bases outside the gene matches: 2. CDR1 is SGHRS and CDR2 is YFSETQ in the germline V gene. The CDR3 length is 15 residues. CDR3 in DNA: TGCGCCAGCAGCTTCAGGGGGGACTATAATTCACCCCTCCACTTT. It yields the protein CASSFRGDYNSPLHF.

This chain connects TRBV5-1 to TRBJ2-5; 9 bases line up with TRBD2. The germline V gene has CDR1 SGHRS and CDR2 YFSETQ. This CDR3 region has 14 residues. The ends lost 4 bases at V and 5 bases at J; junction bases unmatched: 6. This CDR3 reads CASSEIAGVETQYF. The CDR3 DNA reads TGCGCCAGCAGCGAAATAGCGGGAGTGGAGACCCAGTACTTC.